This entry describes one TCR beta chain. Its target is unknown. Using its own MiXCR run on the 5' RACE reads, TCRdb lists one record per CDR3 protein. The data hold 250,000 to 300,000 distinct CDR3 sequences, with about 17% observed a single time. The sample comes from a study of T-cell memory formation after mild COVID-19. Study-level information: Most TCR clusters belonged to a single donor. Study conclusions and caveats: The authors did not confirm SARS-CoV-2 specificity of second-wave clones peaking day 37.

Germline-derived CDR1 and CDR2 are MDHEN and SYDVKM. Trimming pared 5 bases from V and 3 bases from J, leaving 12 bases between. The CDR3 extends over 14 amino acids. The sequenced sample consisted of PBMCs or a T cell subset sorted from them (not recorded which). This chain uses TRBV28 with TRBJ2-3; D uncertain. The TCR sequence derives from a man in his late teens or twenties who had mild COVID-19 (a few samples of this study predate the infection). Cell type and time point are not known. DNA for the CDR3: TGTGCCAGCAGTGGCCACCTTGGGACAGATACGCAGTATTTT. Encoded protein: CASSGHLGTDTQYF.